The 22 T cell receptor beta chains below were found in one sample sequenced in a study of response to subunit inactivated influenza vaccine. TCRdb passed the RT-PCR reads through MiXCR, listing each CDR3 protein once. The sample holds more than 150,000 distinct CDR3 sequences, about 9% seen once. Source: non-naive T cells sorted from PBMCs, taken on the day of vaccination. The receptors derive from a man aged 45-65 years who received an inactivated influenza vaccine.

This clonotype has only a few counts. The V and J genes are TRBV12-3 or TRBV12-4 and TRBJ1-6; D remains ambiguous. The CDR3 runs 16 residues. V was shortened by 7 bases and J by 6 bases, with 19 bases between the two germline ends. In DNA form, the CDR3 reads TGTGCCAGCACCCCAACGGACTCCGCCCTTAATTCACCCCTCCACTTT. It yields the protein CASTPTDSALNSPLHF.

The chain is built from TRBV20-1 and TRBJ1-2; D is possibly TRBD1 (5 bases). Trimming took off 2 bases at V and 4 bases at J, with 11 bases between the two ends. Germline loops: CDR1 DFQATT, CDR2 SNEGSKA (reference sequence). The CDR3 totals 13 residues. This CDR3 reads CSARPDNSYGYTF. CDR3 nucleotide sequence: TGCAGTGCTAGACCGGACAACTCCTATGGCTACACCTTC.

The chain employs TRBV12-3 or TRBV12-4 and TRBJ2-5; D remains ambiguous. The CDR3 loop spans 11 amino acids. Trimming removed 5 bases at V and 7 bases at J, with 8 bases between. CDR3 coding DNA: TGTGCCAGCAGTCGAGAATGGACCCAGTACTTC. Encoded protein: CASSREWTQYF.

The rearrangement uses TRBV7-6 and TRBJ2-2; unclear D gene. The germline V and J ends were trimmed by 0 bases and 4 bases, with 9 bases remaining between them. Germline V gene data show CDR1 as SGHVS and CDR2 as FNYEAQ. This CDR3 is built from 15 residues. Here the CDR3 reads CASSLAPTFTGELFF. CDR3 coding DNA: TGTGCCAGCAGCTTAGCGCCGACATTCACCGGGGAGCTGTTTTTT.

The CDR3 reads CASSKPGGGQYNEQFF. The CDR3 bases are TGTGCCAGCAGCAAACCAGGGGGGGGCCAGTACAATGAGCAGTTCTTC. The rearrangement uses TRBV11-2 and TRBJ2-1; D tentatively fits TRBD1 or TRBD2 (7 bases each). CDR1 and CDR2 from the germline V gene are SGHAT and FQNNGV. V was clipped by 5 bases and J by 4 bases, with 18 bases between them. This CDR3 has 16 amino acids.

This clonotype has a handful of counts. The V gene is TRBV2, the J gene TRBJ1-5; D is possibly TRBD1 (6 bases). The CDR3 runs to 16 residues. Germline lookup yields CDR1 SNHLY and CDR2 FYNNEI. Trimming stripped 1 base from V and 1 base from J, with 11 bases between. CDR3 sequence reads: CASSEGRGASNQPQHF. The CDR3 DNA reads as TGTGCCAGCAGTGAAGGACGGGGGGCGAGCAATCAGCCCCAGCATTTT.

This clonotype was counted only a few times. V gene TRBV7-9 combines with J gene TRBJ2-3, with D unclear. CDR1 is SEHNR, CDR2 FQNEAQ, per germline (reference sequence). V was pared by 5 bases and J by 6 bases, with 12 bases between. CDR3 length equals 13 residues. CDR3: CASSETPADTQYF. The CDR3 DNA sequence: TGTGCCAGCAGCGAAACACCGGCCGATACGCAGTATTTT.

This chain connects TRBV5-1 to TRBJ2-7; TRBD2 matches at 8 bases. The CDR3 runs 13 residues. Germline trimming cut 2 bases from V and 11 bases from J; bases unmatched to any gene: 9. Germline V gene data show CDR1 as SGHRS and CDR2 as YFSETQ. For the CDR3, the DNA is TGCGCCAGCAGCTTCGAACGTAGGACTAGCAAGTACTTC. Protein product: CASSFERRTSKYF.

In its sample, this clonotype was seen many times. V gene TRBV5-1 combines with J gene TRBJ2-7, with D uncertain. Germline V gene data show CDR1 as SGHRS and CDR2 as YFSETQ. The V end was cut by 0 bases, the J end by 3 bases, with 7 bases between. This CDR3 region has 13 residues. The CDR3 is CASSLGYSYEQYF. The CDR3 bases are TGCGCCAGCAGCTTGGGGTACAGCTACGAGCAGTACTTC.

This clonotype was picked up a small number of times. The chain recombines TRBV6-2 or TRBV6-3 with TRBJ2-5; 10 bases line up with TRBD2. CDR3 length: 15 residues. Germline V gives CDR1 MNHEY, CDR2 SVGEGT. The junction had 8 bases not matched to a gene; V was cut back by 6 bases and J by 4 bases. The CDR3 nucleotides read TGTGCCAGCAGGCGAGCGGGAGGGCCTCGAGAGACCCAGTACTTC. It is translated as CASRRAGGPRETQYF.

A few counts support this clonotype. V gene TRBV11-2 combines with J gene TRBJ2-7; D is perhaps TRBD1 (6 bases). Trimming removed 1 base from V and 9 bases from J, with 16 bases in between. The CDR3 has 14 amino acids. Germline CDR1 and CDR2: SGHAT and FQNNGV. The CDR3: CASSLVGTRDGQYF. CDR3 nucleotide sequence: TGTGCCAGCAGCTTAGTGGGGACAAGGGATGGGCAGTACTTC.

V and J are TRBV2 and TRBJ2-7; no reliable D call. The CDR3 is 13 amino acids. Deletions cut 2 bases from V and 3 bases from J, with 8 bases between. Germline V gives CDR1 SNHLY, CDR2 FYNNEI. As DNA, the CDR3 is TGTGCCAGCAGTGAATCTGAGTACTACGAGCAGTACTTC. Protein product: CASSESEYYEQYF.

This clonotype was seen a handful of times. This sequence joins TRBV7-2 and TRBJ2-1; 7 nucleotides align to TRBD1. The V segment lost 4 bases and the J segment 6 bases; nucleotides outside the gene matches: 9. CDR1 is SGHTA and CDR2 is FQGNSA in the germline V gene. This CDR3 has 15 residues. The CDR3 coding sequence is TGTGCCAGCAGCTCGACCTTGGGACAGACCAATGAGCAGTTCTTC. It specifies CASSSTLGQTNEQFF.

In its sample, this clonotype was seen many times. The chain recombines TRBV5-1 with TRBJ1-2; a weak D match, TRBD1 (5 bases). V was clipped by 4 bases and J by 3 bases, with 13 bases between them. This CDR3 is 14 amino acids long. CDR1 and CDR2 (germline): SGHRS, YFSETQ. The CDR3 nucleotides are TGCGCCAGCAGCGGCCCCGGGACCTACTATGGCTACACCTTC. Amino acid sequence: CASSGPGTYYGYTF.

This clonotype has ten or more counts. This chain uses TRBV20-1 with TRBJ2-5; 12 bases are a match to TRBD2. Germline CDR1 DFQATT, CDR2 SNEGSKA (reference sequence). Trimming cost V 4 bases and J 5 bases; bases outside gene matches: 11. CDR3 length: 16 amino acids. CDR3 DNA: TGCAGTGCTAATATACCGACTAGCGGGAGTAAGGAGACCCAGTACTTC. This sequence encodes CSANIPTSGSKETQYF.

V is TRBV5-1 and J is TRBJ2-5; 10 bases line up with TRBD1. The CDR3 runs to 14 residues. Germline V gene lookup returns CDR1 SGHRS and CDR2 YFSETQ. J gave up 4 bases and V 4 bases, and 4 bases lay outside the gene matches. The CDR3 here is CASSHGTGVETQYF. The CDR3 DNA sequence: TGCGCCAGCAGCCACGGGACAGGGGTAGAGACCCAGTACTTC.

The V and J genes are TRBV11-2 and TRBJ2-3, with TRBD2 identical over 8 bases. This CDR3 has 15 amino acids. Germline CDR1 is SGHAT and CDR2 is FQNNGV. J was trimmed by 3 bases and V by 5 bases; bases with no gene match: 7. CDR3 region: CASSLGVAGTDTQYF. CDR3 bases: TGTGCCAGCAGCCTCGGGGTAGCGGGGACAGATACGCAGTATTTT.

This clonotype was seen more than once but under ten times. The chain carries TRBV7-9 and TRBJ1-6, with unresolved D. CDR3 length equals 14 residues. Trimming cost V 3 bases and J 7 bases, with 10 bases left between them. Germline-derived CDR1 and CDR2 are SEHNR and FQNEAQ (reference sequence). CDR3: CASSFLGENSPLHF. The CDR3 nucleotides read TGTGCCAGCAGCTTTTTAGGAGAGAATTCACCCCTCCACTTT. Filled out from reference TRBV7-9 and TRBJ1-6, the complete variable domain reads DTGVSQNPRHKITKRGQNVTFRCDPISEHNRLYWYRQTLGQGPEFLTYFQNEAQLEKSRLLSDRFSAERPKGSFSTLEIQRTEQGDSAMYLCASSFLGENSPLHFGNGTRLTVT.

Many counts were recorded for this clonotype. V and J are TRBV15 and TRBJ1-1, with D tentatively TRBD1 (5 bases). This CDR3 has 16 residues. V dropped 4 bases and J dropped 6 bases, with 21 bases sitting between them. In germline, CDR1 is LNHNV, CDR2 YYDKDF (reference sequence). Written as DNA, the CDR3 is TGTGCCACCAGCAAAGGACCCCGGGGCTTCGCCGCTGAAGCTTTCTTT. Protein product: CATSKGPRGFAAEAFF.

The sample holds a few counts of this clonotype. The rearrangement joins TRBV6-5 to TRBJ2-3; the D gene is possibly TRBD2 (5 bases). The CDR3 runs 17 residues. Trimming took 0 bases from V and 0 from J, leaving 13 bases between them. Germline values: CDR1 MNHEY, CDR2 SVGAGI. The CDR3 loop reads CASSYSRVPASTDTQYF. The CDR3 DNA sequence: TGTGCCAGCAGTTACTCGAGGGTCCCGGCAAGCACAGATACGCAGTATTTT.

The chain joins TRBV5-1 to TRBJ1-1; 11 positions match TRBD1. Germline V lookup: CDR1 SGHRS, CDR2 YFSETQ. Germline trimming cut 4 bases from V and 11 bases from J; bases unmatched to any gene: 7. CDR3 size: 13 residues. In DNA form, the CDR3 reads TGCGCCAGCAGCCGCGGACAGGGGGCTTTGGCTTTCTTT. This sequence encodes CASSRGQGALAFF.

This clonotype was found many times. This chain uses TRBV3-1 with TRBJ2-1; D is uncertain. The CDR3 extends over 11 amino acids. The V gene lost 0 bases and the J gene lost 10 bases, with 4 bases spanning the gap. Looked up from germline, CDR1 is LGHDT and CDR2 is YNNKEL (reference sequence). CDR3 in amino acids: CASSQEWEQFF. Here the CDR3 DNA reads TGTGCCAGCAGCCAAGAGTGGGAGCAGTTCTTC.